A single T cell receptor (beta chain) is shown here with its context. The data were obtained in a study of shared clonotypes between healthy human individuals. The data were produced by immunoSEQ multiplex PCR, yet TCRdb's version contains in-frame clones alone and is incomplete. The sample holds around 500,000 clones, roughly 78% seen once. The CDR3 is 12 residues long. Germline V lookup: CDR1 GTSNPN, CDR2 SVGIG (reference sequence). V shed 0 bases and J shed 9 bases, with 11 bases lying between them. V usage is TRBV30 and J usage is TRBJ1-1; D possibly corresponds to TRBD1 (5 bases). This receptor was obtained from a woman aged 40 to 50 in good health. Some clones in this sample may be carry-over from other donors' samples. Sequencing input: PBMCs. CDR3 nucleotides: TGTGCCTGGAGTGTAGGGGAGGCGAAAGCTTTCTTT. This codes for CAWSVGEAKAFF.